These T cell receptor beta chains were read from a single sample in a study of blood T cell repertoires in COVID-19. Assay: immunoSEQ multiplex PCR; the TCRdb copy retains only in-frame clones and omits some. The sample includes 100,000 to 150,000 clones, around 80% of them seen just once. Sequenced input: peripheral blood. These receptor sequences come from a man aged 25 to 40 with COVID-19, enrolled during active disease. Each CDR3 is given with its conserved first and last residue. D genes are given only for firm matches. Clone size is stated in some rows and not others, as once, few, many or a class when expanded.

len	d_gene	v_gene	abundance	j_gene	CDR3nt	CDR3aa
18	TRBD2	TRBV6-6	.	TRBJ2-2	TGTGCCAGCAGTCCCCGACTAGCGGGGGGCTCTAACACCGGGGAGCTGTTTTTT	CASSPRLAGGSNTGELFF
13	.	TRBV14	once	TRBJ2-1	TGTGCCAGCAGCCAAGTAAACTACAATGAGCAGTTCTTC	CASSQVNYNEQFF
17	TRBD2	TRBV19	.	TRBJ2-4	TGTGCCAGTATCGCGGAGGAGGCTAGCGGGACCAAAAACATTCAGTACTTC	CASIAEEASGTKNIQYF
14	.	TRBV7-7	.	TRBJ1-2	TGTGCCAGCAGCTACCGCGTCCCCGAGCCTGGCTACACCTTC	CASSYRVPEPGYTF
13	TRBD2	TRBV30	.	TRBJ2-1	TGTGCCTGGATACTAGCGGAAGACAATGAGCAGTTCTTC	CAWILAEDNEQFF
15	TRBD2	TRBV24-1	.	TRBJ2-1	TGTGCCACCAGTGATTTTCCAGGCGGGAGCGATGAGCAGTTCTTC	CATSDFPGGSDEQFF
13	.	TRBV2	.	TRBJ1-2	TGTGCCAGCAGTACCAAGGGGCGATATGGCTACACCTTC	CASSTKGRYGYTF
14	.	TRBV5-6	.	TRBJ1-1	TGTGCCAGCAGCTCTGGCCTGAGACAGGAGGAAGCTTTCTTT	CASSSGLRQEEAFF
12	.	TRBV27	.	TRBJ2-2	TGTGCCAGCAGCTCCAACACCGGGGAGCTGTTTTTT	CASSSNTGELFF
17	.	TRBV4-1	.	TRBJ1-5	TGCGCCAGCAGCCAAGATCTGCGAGGAAATAGCAATCAGCCCCAGCATTTT	CASSQDLRGNSNQPQHF
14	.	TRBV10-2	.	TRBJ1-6	TGCGCCAGCAGCCCTAGCTCCTATAATTCACCCCTCCACTTT	CASSPSSYNSPLHF
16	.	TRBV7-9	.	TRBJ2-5	TGTGCCAGCAGCCCCAGACTAGGGGGCCGGCAAGAGACCCAGTACTTC	CASSPRLGGRQETQYF
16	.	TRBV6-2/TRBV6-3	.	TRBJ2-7	TGTGCCAGCAGTTACTCGCTCGCAGGAGGCATCTACGAGCAGTACTTC	CASSYSLAGGIYEQYF
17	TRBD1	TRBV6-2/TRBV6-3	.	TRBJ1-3	TGTGCCAGCAGTTTCTCGACAGGGGGCTTCTCTGGAAACACCATATATTTT	CASSFSTGGFSGNTIYF
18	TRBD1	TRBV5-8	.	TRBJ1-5	TGTGCCAGCAGCTTATACCCGGGACAGGGGGGCCGCAATCAGCCCCAGCATTTT	CASSLYPGQGGRNQPQHF
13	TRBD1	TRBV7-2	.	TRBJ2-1	TGTGCCAGCTCCGGGACAGTTTACAATGAGCAGTTCTTC	CASSGTVYNEQFF
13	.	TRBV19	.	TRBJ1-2	TGTGCCAGTACCAGCACAGGGCGCTATGGCTACACCTTC	CASTSTGRYGYTF
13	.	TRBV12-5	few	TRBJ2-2	TGTGCTAGTGGTTTGGGGCACACCGGGGAGCTGTTTTTT	CASGLGHTGELFF
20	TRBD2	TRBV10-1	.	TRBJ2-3	TGCGCCAGCAGTGTGGCCCAGCGGGGGGGCCAAAATAGCATCACAGATACGCAGTATTTT	CASSVAQRGGQNSITDTQYF
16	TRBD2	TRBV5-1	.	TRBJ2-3	TGCGCCAGCAGCTTGGCCGGGAGGGGGTTCACAGATACGCAGTATTTT	CASSLAGRGFTDTQYF
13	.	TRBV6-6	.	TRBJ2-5	TGTGCCAGCACTAGAGGGTGGCAAGAGACCCAGTACTTC	CASTRGWQETQYF
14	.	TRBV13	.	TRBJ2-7	TGTGCCAGCAGCGAAACGGGAACTACCTACGAGCAGTACTTC	CASSETGTTYEQYF
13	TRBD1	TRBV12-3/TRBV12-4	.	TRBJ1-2	TGTGCCAGCAGTGGACAGGGGGCGGGTGGCTACACCTTC	CASSGQGAGGYTF
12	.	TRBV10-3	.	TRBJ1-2	TGTGCCATCAGTGATTGGGGGGAAGGCTACACCTTC	CAISDWGEGYTF
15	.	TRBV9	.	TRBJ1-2	TGTGCCAGCAGCCCCTTTTTCCGACAGGCCTATGGCTACACCTTC	CASSPFFRQAYGYTF
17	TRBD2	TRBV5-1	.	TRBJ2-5	TGCGCCAGCAGCCTTTATGTGCTAGCGGGAGGTCTGGAGACCCAGTACTTC	CASSLYVLAGGLETQYF
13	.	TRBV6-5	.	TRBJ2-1	TGTGCCAGCAGTTACCGCAGCGGCAATGAGCAGTTCTTC	CASSYRSGNEQFF
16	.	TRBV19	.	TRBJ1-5	TGTGCCAGTAGTATTTTATTTCCAGGGCGAAATCAGCCCCAGCATTTT	CASSILFPGRNQPQHF
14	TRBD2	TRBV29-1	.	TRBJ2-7	TGCAGCGTTGCTTTAGCGGGAGCTGGCTACGAGCAGTACTTC	CSVALAGAGYEQYF
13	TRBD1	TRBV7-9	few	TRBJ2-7	TGTGCCAGCAGCCTGTACAGGGGCTACGAGCAGTACTTC	CASSLYRGYEQYF
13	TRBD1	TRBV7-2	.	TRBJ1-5	TGTGCCAGCAGCCGGGACAGGGATCAGCCCCAGCATTTT	CASSRDRDQPQHF
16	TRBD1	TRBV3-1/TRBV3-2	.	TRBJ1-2	TGTGCCAGCAGCCAAGGGGGGACAGGGTGGAACTATGGCTACACCTTC	CASSQGGTGWNYGYTF
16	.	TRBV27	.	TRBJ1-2	TGTGCCAGCAGTTTATCGTCCAGGGGTTCTAACTATGGCTACACCTTC	CASSLSSRGSNYGYTF
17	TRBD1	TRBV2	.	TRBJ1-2	TGTGCCAGCAGGGAGACCGGGACAGTTACTTCTAACTATGGCTACACCTTC	CASRETGTVTSNYGYTF
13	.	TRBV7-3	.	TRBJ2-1	TGTGCCAGCAGCCCCAGTGTCTACAATGAGCAGTTCTTC	CASSPSVYNEQFF
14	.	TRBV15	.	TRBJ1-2	TGTGCCACCAGCAGAGCTACAGGGATCGATGGCTACACCTTC	CATSRATGIDGYTF
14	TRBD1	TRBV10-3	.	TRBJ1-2	TGTGCCATCAGTGATCGACAGGGAGAAGGTGGCTACACCTTC	CAISDRQGEGGYTF
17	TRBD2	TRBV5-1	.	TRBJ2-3	TGCGCCAGCAGCAGACTAGCGGGAGGTGGTTTTGCAGATACGCAGTATTTT	CASSRLAGGGFADTQYF
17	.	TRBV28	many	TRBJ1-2	TGTGCCAGCAGCGCGCGGTATTCCCCGAGACAGGTCTATGGCTACACCTTC	CASSARYSPRQVYGYTF
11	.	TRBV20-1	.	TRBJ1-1	TGCAGTGCTATAGCGGAAACTGAAGCTTTCTTT	CSAIAETEAFF
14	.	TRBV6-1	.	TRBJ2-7	TGTGCCAGCAGTGAACGGAACACTATGGCGGAGCAGTACTTC	CASSERNTMAEQYF
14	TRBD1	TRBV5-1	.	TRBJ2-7	TGCGCCAGCAGCGCCCGACAGGGGAACTACGAGCAGTACTTC	CASSARQGNYEQYF
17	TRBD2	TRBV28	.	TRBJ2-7	TGTGCCAGCAGTTCCGGGACTAGCGGGAGAGGGTCCTACGAGCAGTACTTC	CASSSGTSGRGSYEQYF
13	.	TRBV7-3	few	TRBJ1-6	TGTGCCAGCAGCTTAGACAATAATTCACCCCTCCACTTT	CASSLDNNSPLHF
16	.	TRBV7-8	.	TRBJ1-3	TGTGCCAGCAGCTTAGAGGGACTGAACTCTGGAAACACCATATATTTT	CASSLEGLNSGNTIYF
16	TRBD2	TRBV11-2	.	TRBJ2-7	TGTGCCAGCAGCTTAGGGACGGGGGGGATCACCGACGAGCAGTACTTC	CASSLGTGGITDEQYF
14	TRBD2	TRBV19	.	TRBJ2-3	TGTGCCGCCGCCGCCCGGGGGGACACAGATACGCAGTATTTT	CAAAARGDTDTQYF
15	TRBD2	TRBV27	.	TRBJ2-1	TGTGCCAGCAGATCCGGGACTAACTCCTACAATGAGCAGTTCTTC	CASRSGTNSYNEQFF
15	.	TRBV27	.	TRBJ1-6	TGTGCCAGCAGCCAAATAGTCTCGGGGAATTCACCCCTCCACTTT	CASSQIVSGNSPLHF
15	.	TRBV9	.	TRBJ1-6	TGTGCCAGCAGCGTTGCGTGGTCCTATAATTCACCCCTCCACTTT	CASSVAWSYNSPLHF
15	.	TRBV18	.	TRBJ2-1	TGTGCCAGCTCACCAATTTCTAGGAGGGTCAATGAGCAGTTCTTC	CASSPISRRVNEQFF
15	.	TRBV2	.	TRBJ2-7	TGTGCCAGCAGTGTGGACAGATTACCGGCCTACGAGCAGTACTTC	CASSVDRLPAYEQYF
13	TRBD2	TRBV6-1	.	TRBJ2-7	TGTGCCAGCAGTGAACAGTGGGAGGGCGAGCAGTACTTC	CASSEQWEGEQYF